A single sample is the source of the 18 T cell receptor beta chains below, sequenced in a study of vaccination effects on CD4 cells after COVID-19. Some clones are missing from TCRdb's copy, which holds only in-frame ones; the method was immunoSEQ multiplex PCR. The data contain 35,000 to 40,000 clones, just under 85% of them singletons. The antigens these receptors bind are not known. Expansion of antigen-specific CD4+ T cells with viral peptide pools was carried out by the ViraFEST assay before sequencing. Cells that had been cultured for about 10 days were the source of isolated CD4+ T cells. All study participants received two doses of BNT162b2 or mRNA-1273 vaccine. Sequences were derived from CD4+ T cells from PBMCs cultured with HCoV-NL63 spike peptides, sampled after COVID-19 vaccination. The receptor source for this set is a human donor who received a COVID-19 vaccine. Some clones in this sample may be carry-over from other donors' samples.

V is TRBV24-1 and J is TRBJ2-7, with D maybe TRBD1 (6 bases). The CDR3 has 16 residues. Germline V gives CDR1 KGHDR, CDR2 SFDVKD. V dropped 6 bases and J dropped 4 bases, with 21 bases sitting between them. CDR3 loop: CATSLNADRTLYEQYV. In nucleotides, the CDR3 is TGTGCCACCAGTTTAAACGCCGACAGGACTCTTTACGAGCAGTACGTC.

The chain joins TRBV29-1 to TRBJ1-1, with TRBD1 identical over 9 bases. Looked up from germline, CDR1 is SQVTM and CDR2 is ANQGSEA. Trimming cost V 3 bases and J 5 bases; bases outside gene matches: 7. The CDR3 has 14 residues. CDR3 nucleotides: TGCAGCGTTGATCGGGGACAGGGTGTTACTGAAGCTTTCTTT. Residues: CSVDRGQGVTEAFF. The full variable domain, completed using reference TRBV29-1 and TRBJ1-1, is SAVISQKPSRDICQRGTSLTIQCQVDSQVTMMFWYRQQPGQSLTLIATANQGSEATYESGFVIDKFPISRPNLTFSTLTVSNMSPEDSSIYLCSVDRGQGVTEAFFGQGTRLTVV.

The chain recombines TRBV9 with TRBJ1-5, with D possibly being TRBD1 (6 bases). V lost 2 bases to trimming and J lost 0 bases, with 24 bases between them. The CDR3 loop spans 20 amino acids. The germline V gene encodes CDR1 SGDLS and CDR2 YYNGEE. The CDR3 loop reads CASSVAQDRFFAYSNQPQHF. The CDR3 DNA sequence: TGTGCCAGCAGCGTGGCCCAGGACAGATTCTTTGCCTATAGCAATCAGCCCCAGCATTTT.

This rearrangement joins TRBV7-8 to TRBJ2-2; 8 bases fit TRBD1. Germline loops: CDR1 SGHVS, CDR2 FQNEAQ. There are 15 residues in the CDR3. V lost 4 bases and J lost 6; bases outside the gene matches: 7. CDR3 protein: CASSSLDRESGELFF. In nucleotides, the CDR3 is TGTGCCAGCAGCTCCCTGGACAGGGAATCCGGGGAGCTGTTTTTT. Full variable domain (missing parts from reference TRBV7-8 and TRBJ2-2): GAGVSQSPRYKVAKRGQDVALRCDPISGHVSLFWYQQALGQGPEFLTYFQNEAQLDKSGLPSDRFFAERPEGSVSTLKIQRTQQEDSAVYLCASSSLDRESGELFFGEGSRLTVL.

The J gene is TRBJ2-3, the V gene TRBV6-4, with unresolved D. The CDR3 is 15 residues long. Germline V gives CDR1 MRHNA, CDR2 SNTAGT. V dropped 6 bases and J dropped 4 bases, with 17 bases sitting between them. The CDR3 loop is CASRNRPYWPDTQYF. The CDR3 DNA sequence: TGTGCCAGCAGGAATAGGCCCTACTGGCCAGATACGCAGTATTTT.

This chain links TRBV5-5 with TRBJ2-7; the D gene could be TRBD1 or TRBD2 (5 bases each). The ends were cut back, 4 bases at V and 3 bases at J, with 14 bases in the middle. Germline V gene data show CDR1 as SGHKS and CDR2 as YYEKEE (reference sequence). The CDR3 is made up of 14 amino acids. This CDR3 is CASSPRGANYEQYV. CDR3 coding DNA: TGTGCCAGCAGCCCCCGAGGGGCCAACTACGAGCAGTACGTC.

The chain couples TRBV30 to TRBJ2-5; D is uncertain. CDR1 and CDR2 (germline): GTSNPN, SVGIG (reference sequence). V shed 5 bases and J shed 5 bases, with 12 bases lying between them. The CDR3 extends over 12 amino acids. This CDR3 is CAWVHSGETQYF. In nucleotides, the CDR3 is TGTGCCTGGGTCCACTCCGGGGAGACCCAGTACTTC.

The chain uses TRBV2 and TRBJ2-1; D unresolved. The germline V gene encodes CDR1 SNHLY and CDR2 FYNNEI. CDR3 size: 11 residues. Trimming took off 8 bases at V and 12 bases at J, with 14 bases between the two ends. In DNA form, the CDR3 reads TGTGCCAGCGGTTCTTCCGGTGGGCAGTTCTTC. Protein product: CASGSSGGQFF.

Note on this clone: Other DNA sequences from this sample encode an identical CDR3 as well. The chain is built from TRBV18 and TRBJ2-5; 9 nucleotides align to TRBD2. Germline V gene lookup returns CDR1 KGHSH and CDR2 LQKENI. Losses at the gene ends were 3 bases for V and 5 bases for J; bases not matched to a gene: 1. The CDR3 is 13 residues long. The CDR3 spells CASSPGLAETQYF. CDR3 DNA sequence: TGTGCCAGCTCACCGGGACTAGCTGAGACCCAGTACTTC.

V is TRBV19 and J is TRBJ1-1; weak D call: TRBD1 (5 bases). CDR1 and CDR2 (germline): LNHDA, SQIVND (reference sequence). V was clipped by 3 bases and J by 1 base, with 12 bases between them. The CDR3 sequence is 15 residues long. This CDR3 reads CASSIVGRENTEAFF. CDR3 DNA sequence: TGTGCCAGTAGTATCGTGGGACGGGAGAACACTGAAGCTTTCTTT.

This chain joins TRBV27 and TRBJ2-1, with a possible D match to TRBD2 (6 bases). This CDR3 region has 17 residues. Trimming stripped 2 bases from V and 6 bases from J, with 20 bases between. Germline loops: CDR1 MNHEY, CDR2 SMNVEV (reference sequence). The CDR3 reads CASSLTEGPAALNEQFF. The CDR3 DNA reads TGTGCCAGCAGTTTAACGGAGGGCCCCGCGGCCCTCAATGAGCAGTTCTTC.

The rearrangement uses TRBV7-2 and TRBJ2-3; a possible D gene is TRBD2 (6 bases). The CDR3 extends over 15 amino acids. The ends were cut back, 2 bases at V and 2 bases at J, with 11 bases in the middle. CDR1 is SGHTA and CDR2 is FQGNSA in the germline V gene. CDR3 in amino acids: CASSLFAGTTDTQYF. CDR3 DNA sequence: TGTGCCAGCAGCTTATTTGCGGGGACCACAGATACGCAGTATTTT.

The chain carries TRBV9 and TRBJ1-3, with D uncertain. CDR3 size: 16 residues. V lost 1 base and J lost 0, with 11 bases in between. From germline, CDR1 is SGDLS and CDR2 YYNGEE. CDR3 coding DNA: TGTGCCAGCAGCGTAACCCCGCTAGACTCTGGAAACACCATATATTTT. Translating it yields CASSVTPLDSGNTIYF.

The chain links TRBV5-1 to TRBJ1-2, with a tentative D call TRBD1 (5 bases). The CDR3 is 16 amino acids. Trimming shortened V by 0 bases and J by 0 bases, and 12 bases separated the two germline ends. The germline CDR1 and CDR2 sequences are SGHRS and YFSETQ. CDR3 sequence: CASSLAAGVPNYGYTF. The CDR3 nucleotides read TGCGCCAGCAGCTTGGCCGCGGGGGTCCCTAACTATGGCTACACCTTC.

J is TRBJ2-1 and V is TRBV7-2; D is unclear. V dropped 6 bases and J dropped 4 bases, with 13 bases sitting between them. The CDR3 is made up of 14 amino acids. Per the germline V gene, CDR1 is SGHTA and CDR2 is FQGNSA. The CDR3 DNA reads as TGTGCCAGCAGTTTACAATTTGGTTACAATGAGCAGTTCTTC. Its protein is CASSLQFGYNEQFF.

V gene TRBV7-2 combines with J gene TRBJ2-2; TRBD1 matches 8 bases. Unmatched junction bases numbered 3, after V lost 2 bases and J lost 4 bases. The CDR3 has 15 residues. CDR1 is SGHTA and CDR2 is FQGNSA in the germline V gene. Written as DNA, the CDR3 is TGTGCCAGCAGCTTATCTACAGGGGGCACCGGGGAGCTGTTTTTT. It codes for CASSLSTGGTGELFF.

This chain joins TRBV5-1 and TRBJ2-1; TRBD1 matches 8 bases. Trimming cost V 4 bases and J 12 bases; bases outside gene matches: 18. The CDR3 contains 16 residues. Germline CDR1 reads SGHRS; CDR2 reads YFSETQ. CDR3 DNA sequence: TGCGCCAGCAGCCCCCAGGGTGGGGCAGGGGGCATCGGGCAGTTCTTC. Translated: CASSPQGGAGGIGQFF.

The V gene is TRBV5-1, the J gene TRBJ1-2; tentative D call: TRBD1 (5 bases). From germline, CDR1 is SGHRS and CDR2 YFSETQ. V gave up 0 bases and J gave up 9 bases, with 12 bases separating them. CDR3 length: 13 residues. Here the CDR3 reads CASSLGGDASYTF. The CDR3 DNA is TGCGCCAGCAGCTTGGGAGGGGACGCTAGCTACACCTTC.